Each of the 25 T cell receptor beta chains below was sequenced from the same sample in a study of blood T cell repertoires in COVID-19. Generated by immunoSEQ multiplex PCR, the TCRdb table keeps only in-frame clones and is missing some. The repertoire consists of about 200,000 clones, with approximately 89% occurring once and the leading ten covering about 5%. The sample comprised peripheral blood. These receptors originate from a woman in her thirties or forties with acute or convalescent COVID-19.

This clone was observed once. The chain has TRBV10-3 and TRBJ1-2, with 9 bases identical to TRBD1. CDR3 length equals 15 residues. The junction had 11 bases not matched to a gene; V was cut back by 8 bases and J by 4 bases. The germline V gene encodes CDR1 ENHRY and CDR2 SYGVKD. The CDR3 DNA is TGTGCCATCCCTAAAGGAGGACAGGGGATCTATGGCTACACCTTC. It encodes CAIPKGGQGIYGYTF.

CDR3 sequence reads: CASSYSDTNTGELFF. The CDR3 region has the DNA TGTGCCAGCAGTTACTCTGACACAAACACCGGGGAGCTGTTTTTT. The J gene is TRBJ2-2, the V gene TRBV6-5; D gene uncertain. The germline CDR1 and CDR2 sequences are MNHEY and SVGAGI. The CDR3 totals 15 residues. V gave up 0 bases and J gave up 2 bases, with 7 bases separating them.

This chain joins TRBV5-8 and TRBJ1-5, with D hard to call. The CDR3 runs 16 residues. Trimming stripped 0 bases from V and 1 base from J, with 11 bases between. Germline V gives CDR1 SGHTS, CDR2 YDEGEE. As DNA, the CDR3 is TGTGCCAGCAGCTTGGGGAGGGTATTGAGCAATCAGCCCCAGCATTTT. This translates into CASSLGRVLSNQPQHF.

The chain joins TRBV20-1 to TRBJ2-7, with 8 bases aligning to TRBD1. The ends lost 3 bases at V and 2 bases at J; junction bases unmatched: 6. Germline V gene data show CDR1 as DFQATT and CDR2 as SNEGSKA (reference sequence). This CDR3 has 14 amino acids. CDR3 loop: CSASGQGATYEQYV. CDR3 nucleotide sequence: TGCAGTGCTAGTGGGCAGGGGGCGACCTACGAGCAGTACGTC.

This chain joins TRBV5-1 and TRBJ1-2; no definite D call. Trimming took off 0 bases at V and 4 bases at J, with 7 bases between the two ends. In germline, CDR1 is SGHRS, CDR2 YFSETQ. This CDR3 has 13 amino acids. CDR3 protein: CASSLGGAYGYTF. In DNA form, the CDR3 reads TGCGCCAGCAGCTTGGGAGGCGCCTATGGCTACACCTTC.

The chain has TRBV24-1 and TRBJ2-3; 7 positions match TRBD2. The CDR3 length is 12 residues. Unmatched junction bases numbered 0, after V lost 9 bases and J lost 1 base. Germline CDR1 and CDR2: KGHDR and SFDVKD. CDR3 nucleotide sequence: TGTGCCACCGCGGGGGGCACAGATACGCAGTATTTT. Amino acid sequence: CATAGGTDTQYF.

The V gene is TRBV30, the J gene TRBJ1-3; D is undetermined. CDR3 length equals 11 residues. V was clipped by 5 bases and J by 4 bases, with 6 bases between them. CDR1 and CDR2 (germline): GTSNPN, SVGIG (reference sequence). The CDR3 loop reads CAWSGGNTIYF. In nucleotides, the CDR3 is TGTGCCTGGTCCGGGGGAAACACCATATATTTT. Filled out from reference TRBV30 and TRBJ1-3, the complete variable domain reads SQTIHQWPATLVQPVGSPLSLECTVEGTSNPNLYWYRQAAGRGLQLLFYSVGIGQISSEVPQNLSASRPQDRQFILSSKKLLLSDSGFYLCAWSGGNTIYFGEGSWLTVV.

The gene calls are TRBV7-6 and TRBJ2-7; no reliable D call. CDR1 and CDR2 (germline): SGHVS, FNYEAQ. This CDR3 is built from 12 residues. Deletions cut 3 bases from V and 4 bases from J, with 7 bases between. CDR3 in DNA: TGTGCCAGCAGCTTCCACAGATACGAGCAGTACGTC. It yields the protein CASSFHRYEQYV.

This clone occurred once. This chain links TRBV27 with TRBJ2-1; 11 bases align to TRBD2. This CDR3 comprises 16 residues. Per germline, CDR1 MNHEY and CDR2 SMNVEV (reference sequence). Losses at the gene ends were 1 base for V and 8 bases for J; bases not matched to a gene: 7. The CDR3 sequence: CASSLLGSGGVHEQFF. The CDR3, as DNA: TGTGCCAGCAGTTTATTGGGTAGCGGGGGGGTACATGAGCAGTTCTTC.

The DNA of the CDR3 is TGTGCCATCAGTGAGACGGGGGGGCCTCGTAATGAGCAGTTCTTC. Translation: CAISETGGPRNEQFF. The V gene is TRBV10-3, the J gene TRBJ2-1; 8 nucleotides align to TRBD2. After removal of 2 bases from V and 7 bases from J, the junction contained 7 bases not matched to a gene. The CDR3 runs 15 residues. CDR1 ENHRY and CDR2 SYGVKD come from the germline V gene.

The chain has TRBV2 and TRBJ1-2, with 9 bases fitting TRBD1. Germline trimming cut 4 bases from V and 4 bases from J; bases unmatched to any gene: 1. CDR1 SNHLY and CDR2 FYNNEI come from the germline V gene. This CDR3 has 13 residues. CDR3 nucleotides: TGTGCCAGCAGTGTGGACAGGGGCTATGGCTACACCTTC. This sequence encodes CASSVDRGYGYTF.

The chain has TRBV5-1 and TRBJ1-3; D gene uncertain. The CDR3 extends over 15 amino acids. Trimming took off 2 bases at V and 3 bases at J, with 12 bases between the two ends. Germline CDR1 SGHRS, CDR2 YFSETQ. The CDR3, as DNA: TGCGCCAGCAGCTTACAGCCTGAAAGTGGAAACACCATATATTTT. Protein: CASSLQPESGNTIYF. The full variable domain, its missing parts supplied by reference TRBV5-1 and TRBJ1-3, is KAGVTQTPRYLIKTRGQQVTLSCSPISGHRSVSWYQQTPGQGLQFLFEYFSETQRNKGNFPGRFSGRQFSNSRSEMNVSTLELGDSALYLCASSLQPESGNTIYFGEGSWLTVV.

V gene TRBV6-6 combines with J gene TRBJ2-1; 10 nucleotides agree with TRBD2. CDR3 size: 18 residues. The J segment lost 3 bases and the V segment lost 5 bases, leaving 13 bases of the junction unmatched. CDR1 is MNHNY and CDR2 is SVGAGI in the germline V gene (reference sequence). In DNA, the CDR3 is TGTGCCAGCAGTAGATCCTTAGCGGGGGGACCCATCTACAATGAGCAGTTCTTC. Translation gives CASSRSLAGGPIYNEQFF.

This clone was seen a few times. The CDR3 nucleotides read TGTGCCAGCAGCCGGGCCTATGGCTACACCTTC. Translation: CASSRAYGYTF. The chain employs TRBV3-1 (or the pseudogene TRBV3-2) and TRBJ1-2; no definite D call. Germline V CDR1 and CDR2: LGHDT, YNNKEL (reference sequence). This CDR3 has 11 residues. V was trimmed by 4 bases and J by 4 bases, leaving 4 bases between them.

The chain uses TRBV7-9 and TRBJ1-2, with D perhaps matching TRBD1 (6 bases). The V gene lost 2 bases and the J gene lost 7 bases, with 11 bases spanning the gap. The V gene's germline CDR1 is SEHNR and CDR2 FQNEAQ (reference sequence). The CDR3 loop spans 13 amino acids. CDR3 region: CASSLTGKAGYTF. The CDR3 DNA reads TGTGCCAGCAGCTTAACAGGGAAGGCTGGCTACACCTTC.

This chain uses TRBV19 with TRBJ1-2, with 10 bases fitting TRBD1. Germline lookup yields CDR1 LNHDA and CDR2 SQIVND (reference sequence). This CDR3 contains 16 residues. The V and J ends lost 5 bases and 1 base, in that order; junction bases with no gene match: 7. CDR3 nucleotide sequence: TGTGCCAGTAGTCCCCGGGACAGGGGAAATAACTATGGCTACACCTTC. Protein sequence: CASSPRDRGNNYGYTF.

V usage is TRBV4-1 and J usage is TRBJ1-5; the match to TRBD1 covers 10 bases. V was clipped by 0 bases and J by 7 bases; unmatched bases: 6. The CDR3 is 16 residues long. Germline V gene data show CDR1 as MGHRA and CDR2 as YSYEKL. The CDR3 DNA reads TGCGCCAGCAGCCAAGATGGACAGGGGGGTAACCAGCCCCAGCATTTT. It translates to CASSQDGQGGNQPQHF.

The V and J genes are TRBV5-1 and TRBJ1-3; 11 bases fit TRBD1. J gave up 0 bases and V 4 bases, and 12 bases lay outside the gene matches. This CDR3 region has 19 residues. Per the germline V gene, CDR1 is SGHRS and CDR2 is YFSETQ. CDR3 nucleotides: TGCGCCAGCAGCCGAACCGGGACAGGGGGGCGAAGCTCTGGAAACACCATATATTTT. It encodes CASSRTGTGGRSSGNTIYF. Supplemented by reference TRBV5-1 and TRBJ1-3, the full variable domain reads KAGVTQTPRYLIKTRGQQVTLSCSPISGHRSVSWYQQTPGQGLQFLFEYFSETQRNKGNFPGRFSGRQFSNSRSEMNVSTLELGDSALYLCASSRTGTGGRSSGNTIYFGEGSWLTVV.

This clone has more than one count but fewer than ten. This chain connects TRBV3-1 (or the pseudogene TRBV3-2) to TRBJ1-1; 11 positions agree with TRBD1. V was pared by 4 bases and J by 2 bases, with 6 bases of the junction left unmatched. CDR3 length: 16 residues. Germline lookup yields CDR1 LGHDT and CDR2 YNNKEL (reference sequence). The CDR3 region has the DNA TGTGCCAGCAGCCTACCGGGACAGGGGGGTAACACTGAAGCTTTCTTT. This sequence encodes CASSLPGQGGNTEAFF.

The genes are TRBV20-1 and TRBJ1-1, with TRBD1 matching over 8 bases. This CDR3 comprises 11 residues. In germline, CDR1 is DFQATT, CDR2 SNEGSKA (reference sequence). The V segment lost 1 base and the J segment 10 bases; nucleotides outside the gene matches: 2. CDR3 in amino acids: CSARGTGGAFF. Here the CDR3 DNA reads TGCAGTGCTAGAGGAACAGGGGGAGCTTTCTTT.

V is TRBV9 and J is TRBJ2-3; 11 nucleotides agree with TRBD2. Germline V lookup: CDR1 SGDLS, CDR2 YYNGEE. Trimming removed 3 bases from V and 1 base from J; junction bases left unmatched: 10. This CDR3 is built from 18 residues. This CDR3 reads CASSAELAGGAGTDTQYF. The CDR3 DNA sequence: TGTGCCAGCAGCGCCGAGTTAGCGGGGGGGGCAGGCACAGATACGCAGTATTTT.

This clone occurred once. This chain uses TRBV2 with TRBJ1-1; 8 bases map to TRBD1. This CDR3 has 16 amino acids. Trimming removed 5 bases from V and 3 bases from J; junction bases left unmatched: 11. The germline V gene encodes CDR1 SNHLY and CDR2 FYNNEI. The CDR3 region is CASSPIYSTGDTEAFF. The CDR3 DNA follows: TGTGCCAGCAGTCCAATATACTCGACAGGGGACACTGAAGCTTTCTTT. The whole variable domain, remainder taken from reference TRBV2 and TRBJ1-1, is EPEVTQTPSHQVTQMGQEVILRCVPISNHLYFYWYRQILGQKVEFLVSFYNNEISEKSEIFDDQFSVERPDGSNFTLKIRSTKLEDSAMYFCASSPIYSTGDTEAFFGQGTRLTVV.

The chain recombines TRBV23-1 with TRBJ2-5; a possible D gene is TRBD1 (8 bases). TRBV23-1 is identified as an open reading frame with a role that is uncertain. V lost 9 bases and J lost 6, with 17 bases in between. The CDR3 runs 13 residues. The CDR3 DNA reads as TGCGCCAGGGACAGGGAGGGTAAAAAGACCCAGTACTTC. Protein sequence: CARDREGKKTQYF.

The CDR3 sequence is CASSQLSGTGVGAKNIQYF. CDR3 in DNA: TGCGCCAGCAGCCAATTATCCGGGACAGGGGTGGGAGCCAAAAACATTCAGTACTTC. The chain recombines TRBV5-1 with TRBJ2-4; 10 nucleotides align to TRBD1. J gave up 0 bases and V 4 bases, and 13 bases lay outside the gene matches. Germline V gives CDR1 SGHRS, CDR2 YFSETQ. CDR3 size: 19 residues.

V and J are TRBV5-5 and TRBJ1-4; maybe TRBD1 (5 bases). The CDR3 runs 15 residues. Germline CDR1 reads SGHKS; CDR2 reads YYEKEE (reference sequence). The V end was cut by 4 bases, the J end by 7 bases, with 17 bases between. This CDR3 reads CASSLAGPEGEKLFF. The DNA for the CDR3 is TGTGCCAGCAGCCTGGCAGGGCCCGAAGGTGAAAAACTGTTTTTT.